Below, 12 T cell receptor beta chains from the same sample are listed, as sequenced in a study of cytotoxic CD8 clonotypes in ibrutinib-treated CLL. TCRdb's copy holds only in-frame clones and misses some; the assay was immunoSEQ multiplex PCR. The table includes roughly 330,000 clones, 67% detected once. This sample comprised PBMCs, obtained after 36 months of ibrutinib treatment. These receptors originate from a human donor with chronic lymphocytic leukemia.

The chain combines TRBV4-2 with TRBJ2-7; 11 bases line up with TRBD2. V trimming: 1 base; J trimming: 2 bases; junction bases outside the gene matches: 10. There are 18 residues in the CDR3. Germline lookup yields CDR1 LGHNA and CDR2 YNFKEQ. CDR3 DNA: TGTGCCAGCAGCCAAGTGAGGCTAGCGGGGGGCGAACCCTACGAGCAGTACTTC. Its translation is CASSQVRLAGGEPYEQYF.

The chain joins TRBV5-4 to TRBJ1-2, with no clear D. The length of the CDR3 is 14 residues. Looked up from germline, CDR1 is SGHNT and CDR2 is YYREEE (reference sequence). Trimming pared 4 bases from V and 2 bases from J, leaving 12 bases between. The CDR3 loop is CASSVRNFNYGYTF. CDR3 coding DNA: TGTGCCAGCAGCGTACGAAACTTCAACTATGGCTACACCTTC.

The rearrangement links TRBV10-2 to TRBJ2-3; TRBD2 is a possible D gene (6 bases). The V gene lost 6 bases and the J gene lost 2 bases, with 9 bases spanning the gap. The length of the CDR3 is 13 residues. The germline CDR1 and CDR2 sequences are WSHSY and SAAADI. In nucleotides, the CDR3 is TGCGCCAGCAGCGGAGGGTACACAGATACGCAGTATTTT. Residues: CASSGGYTDTQYF.

The rearrangement links TRBV5-4 to TRBJ2-1; D is unresolved. The CDR3 is 15 amino acids. The germline V gene has CDR1 SGHNT and CDR2 YYREEE (reference sequence). Trimming took off 4 bases at V and 0 bases at J, with 11 bases between the two ends. The CDR3 coding sequence is TGTGCCAGCAGCCCGCAGGATAGCTCCTACAATGAGCAGTTCTTC. Its protein product is CASSPQDSSYNEQFF. Supplemented by reference TRBV5-4 and TRBJ2-1, the full variable domain reads ETGVTQSPTHLIKTRGQQVTLRCSSQSGHNTVSWYQQALGQGPQFIFQYYREEENGRGNFPPRFSGLQFPNYSSELNVNALELDDSALYLCASSPQDSSYNEQFFGPGTRLTVL.

The J gene is TRBJ2-3, the V gene TRBV6-6; the D is unclear. Germline loops: CDR1 MNHNY, CDR2 SVGAGI (reference sequence). This CDR3 contains 12 residues. Trimming cost V 5 bases and J 6 bases, with 9 bases left between them. This chain's CDR3 is CASSVPRDTQYF. The DNA for the CDR3 is TGTGCCAGCAGTGTTCCCCGGGATACGCAGTATTTT.

The chain has TRBV7-2 and TRBJ2-7; maybe TRBD1 (7 bases). The germline V and J ends were trimmed by 6 bases and 3 bases, with 21 bases remaining between them. CDR3 length: 16 amino acids. Germline CDR1 and CDR2: SGHTA and FQGNSA. DNA of the CDR3: TGTGCCAGCAGTTCAGGGGGACTCGCCCTGAACTACGAGCAGTACTTC. It translates to CASSSGGLALNYEQYF.

The chain has TRBV11-2 and TRBJ2-3; maybe TRBD2 (6 bases). The ends were cut back, 8 bases at V and 4 bases at J, with 10 bases in the middle. The V gene's germline CDR1 is SGHAT and CDR2 FQNNGV. There are 12 residues in the CDR3. CDR3 in amino acids: CASRGIADTQYF. Written as DNA, the CDR3 is TGTGCCAGCCGGGGGATAGCAGATACGCAGTATTTT.

This chain uses TRBV12-5 with TRBJ1-5; D is uncertain. The CDR3 is made up of 16 amino acids. V was cut by 0 bases and J by 10 bases, with 19 bases left in between. The germline gives CDR1 LGHNT, CDR2 FRNRAP. The CDR3 region is CASGLVIGASYRPQHF. Here the CDR3 DNA reads TGTGCTAGTGGTTTGGTGATCGGAGCGTCGTATCGACCCCAGCATTTT.

This clone was picked up a small number of times. The chain joins TRBV25-1 to TRBJ1-1; D is unresolved. From germline, CDR1 is MGHDK and CDR2 SYGVNS. The CDR3 consists of 14 residues. Trimming removed 1 base from V and 6 bases from J, with 12 bases in between. The CDR3 region has the DNA TGTGCCAGCAGTGAATTTTACAGAACGGCTGAAGCTTTCTTT. This encodes CASSEFYRTAEAFF.

The chain recombines TRBV7-2 with TRBJ1-4; D might be TRBD1 (5 bases). CDR1 is SGHTA and CDR2 is FQGNSA in the germline V gene. V lost 0 bases and J lost 8, with 10 bases in between. This CDR3 is built from 14 residues. The CDR3 nucleotides read TGTGCCAGCAGCTTAGCGGGGGGTCGGGAAAAACTGTTTTTT. This encodes CASSLAGGREKLFF.

The sample holds a few counts of this clone. The J gene is TRBJ1-1, the V gene TRBV5-1; tentative D call: TRBD1 (6 bases). Germline loops: CDR1 SGHRS, CDR2 YFSETQ. This CDR3 has 14 residues. With 5 bases removed from V and 3 bases from J, the gap between germline ends came to 14 bases. DNA of the CDR3: TGCGCCAGCAGTGCAGGGGCACGCGACACTGAAGCTTTCTTT. Amino acid sequence: CASSAGARDTEAFF. The full variable domain, completed using reference TRBV5-1 and TRBJ1-1, is KAGVTQTPRYLIKTRGQQVTLSCSPISGHRSVSWYQQTPGQGLQFLFEYFSETQRNKGNFPGRFSGRQFSNSRSEMNVSTLELGDSALYLCASSAGARDTEAFFGQGTRLTVV.

This clone was recorded once. This rearrangement joins TRBV2 to TRBJ2-7; 7 positions match TRBD2. This CDR3 contains 12 residues. The trim removed 9 bases at V and 3 bases at J, leaving 5 bases unmatched. Germline V CDR1 and CDR2: SNHLY, FYNNEI. CDR3 amino acids: CARGAGSYEQYF. DNA for the CDR3: TGTGCCAGGGGAGCGGGGAGCTACGAGCAGTACTTC.